The next 29 T cell receptor beta chains were all read from a single sample in a study of Graves' ophthalmopathy and Graves' hyperthyroidism listed by TCRdb under 2018. For sequencing, an Illumina HiSeq 2000 was employed. TCR beta CDR3 regions were amplified from RNA transcripts for repertoire sequencing. The first round of RT-PCR was done with HTBI primers and the Qiagen OneStep RT-PCR kit, and was followed by a second round of multiplex PCR, then size selection and purification. The public reads were run again by TCRdb, first through fastp at Q25 and then through MiXCR, and only productive beta chains were kept. Identical CDR3 proteins give one entry, which carries the most common genes and DNA. In all, the sample holds 500,000 to 600,000 distinct CDR3 sequences, and 35% to 45% of those were seen once. The ten largest clones add up to about 4% of the sample. Material for sequencing was peripheral blood or thyroid tissue (not recorded which). These receptors all stem from an adult man with Graves' hyperthyroidism.

This clonotype was detected once. The chain carries TRBV29-1 and TRBJ1-3; 7 bases are shared with TRBD1. Germline lookup yields CDR1 SQVTM and CDR2 ANQGSEA. V dropped 8 bases and J dropped 0; count of bases not matched to a gene: 10. The CDR3 runs to 15 residues. CDR3 protein: CSSLGGEYSGNTIYF. The CDR3 DNA is TGCAGCAGTTTAGGGGGCGAATACTCTGGAAACACCATATATTTT.

V is TRBV7-2 and J is TRBJ1-6; 7 bases match TRBD1. Germline V gene sequence: CDR1 SGHTA, CDR2 FQGNSA. CDR3 length equals 15 residues. With V trimmed by 5 bases and J by 7 bases, 8 bases remained unmatched. The CDR3 nucleotides are TGTGCCAGCAGCCGCGGGACAGTAGGCAATTCACCCCTCCACTTT. Its protein is CASSRGTVGNSPLHF.

As regards this clonotype: A clone one base away is much larger, so this may be a read error. The rearrangement joins TRBV29-1 to TRBJ2-7; 9 bases map to TRBD1. The germline gives CDR1 SQVTM, CDR2 ANQGSEA. CDR3 length: 14 amino acids. The CDR3 spells CSVDFLQGAREQHF. CDR3 coding DNA: TGCAGCGTTGATTTTCTACAGGGGGCAAGGGAGCAGCACTTC.

This chain connects TRBV9 to TRBJ1-4; D is ambiguous. The CDR3 is 14 amino acids. V was pared by 1 base and J by 8 bases, with 12 bases between. The V gene's germline CDR1 is SGDLS and CDR2 YYNGEE. CDR3 sequence (DNA): TGTGCCAGCAGCGTATCTGGGTATGGCGAAAAACTGTTTTTT. Translating it yields CASSVSGYGEKLFF. Based on the CDR3 plus reference TRBV9 and TRBJ1-4, the full variable domain is DSGVTQTPKHLITATGQRVTLRCSPRSGDLSVYWYQQSLDQGLQFLIQYYNGEERAKGNILERFSAQQFPDLHSELNLSSLELGDSALYFCASSVSGYGEKLFFGSGTQLSVL.

This clonotype came up many times. The V and J genes are TRBV12-3 or TRBV12-4 and TRBJ2-7; TRBD2 matches 8 bases. J lost 0 bases, V lost 7 bases, and 5 bases had no gene match. The CDR3 covers 14 residues. CDR3 sequence: CASTWREASYEQYF. The CDR3, as DNA: TGTGCCAGCACCTGGCGGGAGGCCTCCTACGAGCAGTACTTC.

This clonotype was seen a few times. The rearrangement joins TRBV6-6 to TRBJ2-7; 7 bases map to TRBD2. Germline CDR1 reads MNHNY; CDR2 reads SVGAGI (reference sequence). CDR3 length: 14 amino acids. After removal of 8 bases from V and 4 bases from J, the junction contained 11 bases not matched to a gene. Here the CDR3 reads CASSPRTSEYEQYF. The CDR3 nucleotides read TGTGCCAGCTCACCACGCACTAGCGAGTACGAGCAGTACTTC.

This clonotype appeared many times. The chain is built from TRBV12-5 and TRBJ1-5, with 9 bases lining up with TRBD1. Trimming at V came to 11 bases and at J to 7 bases, leaving 9 bases not matched to a gene. The CDR3 has 13 amino acids. Germline V gives CDR1 LGHNT, CDR2 FRNRAP. CDR3 region: CAAWTGVRQPQHF. For the CDR3, the DNA is TGTGCTGCATGGACAGGGGTACGGCAGCCCCAGCATTTT. Full variable domain (remainder filled in from reference TRBV12-5 and TRBJ1-5): DARVTQTPRHKVTEMGQEVTMRCQPILGHNTVFWYRQTMMQGLELLAYFRNRAPLDDSGMPKDRFSAEMPDATLATLKIQPSEPRDSAVYFCAAWTGVRQPQHFGDGTRLSIL.

V is TRBV2 and J is TRBJ2-3, with D perhaps being TRBD1 or TRBD2 (6 bases each). The CDR3 spans 14 residues. Germline V gene sequence: CDR1 SNHLY, CDR2 FYNNEI. V lost 7 bases, J lost 2 bases, and 13 bases lay in between. The CDR3 region has the DNA TGTGCCAGCATAAGGGGGGTTCTCACAGATACGCAGTATTTT. Translated: CASIRGVLTDTQYF.

The rearrangement links TRBV20-1 to TRBJ2-1; D is possibly TRBD2 (5 bases). The CDR3 runs 12 residues. CDR1 is DFQATT, CDR2 SNEGSKA, per germline (reference sequence). The V end lost 4 bases, the J end lost 13 bases, and 17 bases lay between the germline ends. CDR3 region: CSAKLPGNIQFF. The CDR3 bases are TGCAGTGCTAAGCTACCGGGAAACATTCAGTTCTTC.

This clonotype was seen only a few times. The CDR3 reads CASSEQGQGASEQYF. The CDR3 region has the DNA TGTGCCAGCAGTGAACAGGGGCAGGGGGCTAGCGAGCAGTACTTC. The V call is TRBV27, the J call TRBJ2-7; 8 bases agree with TRBD1. The length of the CDR3 is 15 residues. V gave up 5 bases and J gave up 6 bases; unmatched junction bases: 12. Germline CDR1 reads MNHEY; CDR2 reads SMNVEV (reference sequence).

This clonotype appeared a few times. V gene TRBV10-3 combines with J gene TRBJ1-1; tentatively, D is TRBD1 (5 bases). This CDR3 region has 14 residues. With 6 bases removed from V and 1 base from J, the gap between germline ends came to 12 bases. Germline V CDR1 and CDR2: ENHRY, SYGVKD. The CDR3 region is CAIRTGTANTEAFF. Here the CDR3 DNA reads TGTGCCATCAGGACCGGGACGGCGAACACTGAAGCTTTCTTT.

This sequence joins TRBV6-5 and TRBJ2-7; possible D gene TRBD2, 5 bases. Trimming shortened V by 0 bases and J by 8 bases, and 20 bases separated the two germline ends. This CDR3 comprises 16 residues. Germline CDR1 reads MNHEY; CDR2 reads SVGAGI. CDR3 nucleotides: TGTGCCAGCAGTTACTCTCGGACCTCCGGGGTGTGGAAGCAGTACTTC. This sequence encodes CASSYSRTSGVWKQYF.

V usage is TRBV5-1 and J usage is TRBJ2-3; D gene ambiguous. CDR1 and CDR2 (germline): SGHRS, YFSETQ. Trimming took off 6 bases at V and 1 base at J, with 18 bases between the two ends. The CDR3 length is 16 residues. CDR3 DNA sequence: TGCGCCAGCACCGCCGGCTTTCATTCCGGCACAGATACGCAGTATTTT. This encodes CASTAGFHSGTDTQYF.

The chain combines TRBV27 with TRBJ2-7, with a possible D match to TRBD1 (5 bases). This CDR3 comprises 13 residues. V was trimmed by 3 bases and J by 3 bases, leaving 9 bases between them. CDR1 is MNHEY and CDR2 is SMNVEV in the germline V gene (reference sequence). CDR3 protein: CASSFGHLYEQYF. CDR3 bases: TGTGCCAGCAGTTTTGGACACCTCTACGAGCAGTACTTC.

V and J are TRBV20-1 and TRBJ1-5; the D gene is possibly TRBD1 (6 bases). The CDR3 runs to 13 residues. Trimming stripped 1 base from V and 5 bases from J, with 9 bases between. CDR1 and CDR2 (germline): DFQATT, SNEGSKA (reference sequence). CDR3 residues: CSARGGADQPQHF. The CDR3 bases are TGCAGTGCTAGAGGGGGGGCTGATCAGCCCCAGCATTTT.

The V and J genes are TRBV7-9 and TRBJ1-4; 9 bases line up with TRBD1. The trim removed 5 bases at V and 2 bases at J, leaving 6 bases unmatched. The length of the CDR3 is 16 residues. CDR1 is SEHNR and CDR2 is FQNEAQ in the germline V gene (reference sequence). The CDR3 sequence: CASSPGQGPTNEKLFF. CDR3 DNA sequence: TGTGCCAGCAGCCCCGGACAGGGGCCGACTAATGAAAAACTGTTTTTT.

This clonotype was seen at least ten times. The chain combines TRBV28 with TRBJ1-2; TRBD1 aligns across 7 bases. Germline CDR1 MDHEN, CDR2 SYDVKM. The CDR3 runs 14 residues. Trimming at V came to 7 bases and at J to 2 bases, leaving 7 bases not matched to a gene. The CDR3 DNA reads as TGTGCCAGCAACCCGGGGGACAGAAACTATGGCTACACCTTC. Its translation: CASNPGDRNYGYTF.

This clonotype was seen at least ten times. The V and J genes are TRBV5-1 and TRBJ1-1; maybe TRBD1 (6 bases). The V end lost 0 bases, the J end lost 0 bases, and 9 bases lay between the germline ends. The CDR3 has 15 amino acids. Germline CDR1 reads SGHRS; CDR2 reads YFSETQ. The CDR3: CASSLVGALNTEAFF. CDR3 nucleotide sequence: TGCGCCAGCAGCTTGGTGGGGGCTTTGAACACTGAAGCTTTCTTT.

Only a few counts were recorded for this clonotype. This sequence joins TRBV20-1 and TRBJ2-3; 8 bases line up with TRBD2. After removal of 7 bases from V and 5 bases from J, the junction contained 11 bases not matched to a gene. Germline-derived CDR1 and CDR2 are DFQATT and SNEGSKA (reference sequence). The CDR3 extends over 14 amino acids. CDR3 sequence reads: CSVNLAGRLDTQYF. CDR3 nucleotide sequence: TGCAGTGTTAATCTAGCGGGCCGTTTAGATACGCAGTATTTT.

This clonotype has ten or more counts. V is TRBV5-6 and J is TRBJ1-2; D gene unclear. The V and J ends lost 0 bases and 0 bases respectively, with 9 bases between them. Germline CDR1 is SGHDT and CDR2 is YYEEEE. The CDR3 is 15 amino acids. The CDR3 DNA reads TGTGCCAGCAGCTTGGCTGGATACGCTAACTATGGCTACACCTTC. This gives the protein CASSLAGYANYGYTF.

The chain employs TRBV20-1 and TRBJ2-7; 7 bases fit TRBD1. This CDR3 region has 14 residues. The J segment lost 2 bases and the V segment lost 5 bases, leaving 9 bases of the junction unmatched. Looked up from germline, CDR1 is DFQATT and CDR2 is SNEGSKA (reference sequence). The CDR3 sequence is CSAADRAPTYEQYF. The CDR3 nucleotides are TGCAGTGCTGCTGACAGGGCACCCACCTACGAGCAGTACTTC.

The sample holds one count of this clonotype. This chain uses TRBV9 with TRBJ1-1; TRBD1 matches at 9 bases. J lost 4 bases, V lost 0 bases, and 7 bases had no gene match. The length of the CDR3 is 16 residues. Germline lookup yields CDR1 SGDLS and CDR2 YYNGEE. CDR3 sequence (DNA): TGTGCCAGCAGCGTAGTTGGGACAGGGTCGGCCACTGAAGCTTTCTTT. Its translation: CASSVVGTGSATEAFF.

This clonotype was observed many times. The V and J genes are TRBV9 and TRBJ1-2; D remains ambiguous. This CDR3 has 14 amino acids. Trimming removed 0 bases at V and 1 base at J, with 7 bases between. Germline assignment: CDR1 SGDLS and CDR2 YYNGEE. CDR3 in amino acids: CASSVDRNNYGYTF. The CDR3 nucleotides are TGTGCCAGCAGCGTAGATCGAAATAACTATGGCTACACCTTC. Using reference TRBV9 and TRBJ1-2 for the parts outside the CDR3, the full variable domain is DSGVTQTPKHLITATGQRVTLRCSPRSGDLSVYWYQQSLDQGLQFLIQYYNGEERAKGNILERFSAQQFPDLHSELNLSSLELGDSALYFCASSVDRNNYGYTFGSGTRLTVV.

This clonotype was detected only once. The chain is built from TRBV29-1 and TRBJ2-6, with 8 bases that match TRBD1. The CDR3 spans 15 residues. Germline CDR1 and CDR2: SQVTM and ANQGSEA. V lost 8 bases, J lost 0 bases, and 6 bases stayed unmatched. CDR3 nucleotides: TGCAGCCACGGACAGGGTAGCTCTGGGGCCAACGTCCTGACTTTC. Translating gives CSHGQGSSGANVLTF.

This clonotype showed up many times. The CDR3 DNA is TGTGCCACCAGCAGACCCCCGTTACCCCAGCATTTT. Protein sequence: CATSRPPLPQHF. The V and J genes are TRBV15 and TRBJ1-5; D not resolved. CDR3 length: 12 amino acids. V was cut by 2 bases and J by 10 bases, with 9 bases left in between. Germline V lookup: CDR1 LNHNV, CDR2 YYDKDF (reference sequence).

The sample holds many counts of this clonotype. The chain uses TRBV9 and TRBJ1-2; the D is unclear. Trimming stripped 3 bases from V and 4 bases from J, with 13 bases between. The CDR3 is 14 amino acids. Germline V lookup: CDR1 SGDLS, CDR2 YYNGEE. In DNA, the CDR3 is TGTGCCAGCAGCGAGGGTGGGATCTTCTATGGCTACACCTTC. Translation gives CASSEGGIFYGYTF. Filled out from reference TRBV9 and TRBJ1-2, the complete variable domain reads DSGVTQTPKHLITATGQRVTLRCSPRSGDLSVYWYQQSLDQGLQFLIQYYNGEERAKGNILERFSAQQFPDLHSELNLSSLELGDSALYFCASSEGGIFYGYTFGSGTRLTVV.

Note on this clonotype: Being one base from a much bigger clone, this may be a read error. V is TRBV5-5 and J is TRBJ2-7, with TRBD2 as a possible D gene (5 bases). The V end was cut by 5 bases, the J end by 0 bases, with 18 bases between. This CDR3 is 16 amino acids long. The germline gives CDR1 SGHKS, CDR2 YYEKEE (reference sequence). The CDR3 reads CASRDRTVLSSYEQYF. In nucleotides, the CDR3 is TGTGCCAGCAGGGACCGGACTGTGCTCAGCTCCTACGAGCAGTACTTC.

This clonotype was seen repeatedly, ten times or more. The chain combines TRBV7-2 with TRBJ2-7, with 8 positions matching TRBD1. CDR3 size: 17 residues. Germline V gives CDR1 SGHTA, CDR2 FQGNSA. The trim removed 1 base at V and 2 bases at J, leaving 10 bases unmatched. The CDR3 protein is CASSLVLTGANAYEQYF. The CDR3 nucleotides read TGTGCCAGCAGCTTAGTCTTGACAGGGGCCAATGCCTACGAGCAGTACTTC.

The chain combines TRBV5-4 with TRBJ2-7; TRBD2 might be the D (6 bases). Germline lookup yields CDR1 SGHNT and CDR2 YYREEE (reference sequence). The CDR3 is 12 residues long. The V end lost 7 bases, the J end lost 9 bases, and 17 bases lay between the germline ends. The CDR3 reads CASSLGGNGQYF. The DNA of the CDR3 is TGTGCCAGCTCACTCGGGGGAAACGGGCAGTACTTC.